This TCR beta chain was sequenced in a study of blood T cells in healthy people across ages. General study points: Researchers report that TCR beta diversity correlated strongly with naive T cell percentage.

Looked up from germline, CDR1 is SGHRS and CDR2 is YFSETQ. The CDR3 loop spans 12 amino acids. Trimming took off 4 bases at V and 0 bases at J, with 4 bases between the two ends. A remark on this clonotype: Its antigen is as yet unknown.

Then a second PCR, running roughly 7 to 11 cycles, was carried out with a sample-barcoded 5' primer and a J-beta primer mix. Template switching added a 12-random-nucleotide identifier to every cDNA molecule. TCRdb used MiXCR to reprocess the 5' RACE reads, holding one entry per CDR3 protein. Of over a million distinct CDR3 sequences in the sample, more than 40% are singletons; the top ten hold approximately 19%. Sequenced: blood. The chain employs TRBV5-1 and TRBJ2-5; D is undetermined. The sequence was collected from a woman aged 60-75 years in good health. DNA of the CDR3: TGCGCCAGCAGCCACAACCAAGAGACCCAGTACTTC. The encoded protein is CASSHNQETQYF.